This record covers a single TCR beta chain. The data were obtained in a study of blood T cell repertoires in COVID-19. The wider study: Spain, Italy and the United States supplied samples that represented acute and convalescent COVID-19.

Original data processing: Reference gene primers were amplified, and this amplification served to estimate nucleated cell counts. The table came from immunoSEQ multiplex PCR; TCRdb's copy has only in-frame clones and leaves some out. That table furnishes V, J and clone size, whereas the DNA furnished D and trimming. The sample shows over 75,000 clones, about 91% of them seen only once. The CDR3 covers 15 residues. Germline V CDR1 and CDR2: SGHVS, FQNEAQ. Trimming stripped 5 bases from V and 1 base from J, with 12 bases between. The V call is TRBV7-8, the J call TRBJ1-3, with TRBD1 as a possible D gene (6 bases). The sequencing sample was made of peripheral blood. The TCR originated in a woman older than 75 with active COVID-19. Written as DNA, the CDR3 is TGTGCCAGCAGCCCCGGACAGCTTTCTGGAAACACCATATATTTT. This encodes CASSPGQLSGNTIYF. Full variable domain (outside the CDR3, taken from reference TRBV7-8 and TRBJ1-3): GAGVSQSPRYKVAKRGQDVALRCDPISGHVSLFWYQQALGQGPEFLTYFQNEAQLDKSGLPSDRFFAERPEGSVSTLKIQRTQQEDSAVYLCASSPGQLSGNTIYFGEGSWLTVV.